This T cell receptor beta chain was sequenced for a study of T cell responses to AZD1222 COVID-19 vaccine (dated by TCRdb to about 2021). The study in broad terms: TCR sequencing covered fewer than 250 trial participants: around 210 given two doses of AZD1222 and 26 given two doses of MenACWY control vaccine. Trial participants were enrolled into age subgroups of 18-55, 56-69 and 70-plus years, which contained around 150, 29 and 61 TCR-sequenced participants, respectively. Beyond this particular receptor, the publication reports: After two AZD1222 doses, spike-specific TCR breadth and depth were significantly higher than at day 0 and than in MenACWY recipients. The whole spike protein was spanned by vaccine-associated CD4 TCRs, and dominant responses were seen in regions 160-218 and 743-854. Reportedly, close to half of the unique spike-specific TCRs recognized epitopes lying outside the regions that are mutated in the B.1.351 and B.1.1.7 variants. Conclusions about previously exposed vaccinees are limited, since just 5 or 6 AZD1222 recipients were seropositive for SARS-CoV-2 at baseline. In the small 56-69-year group, the increase in depth fell short of significance, most likely because of low power. Most participants were white British and females outnumbered males, and the authors suggested that clonal diversity may have been underestimated. Because no day 14 peak-response samples were available, the repertoires could be characterized only after the peak T cell response.

V drops 5 bases and J drops 4 bases, leaving 15 bases in between. CDR1 and CDR2 are read off the germline V gene as WSHSY and SAAADI. Reading from cysteine to phenylalanine, the CDR3 counts 15 amino acids. Here the CDR3 DNA is all that survives: 45 bases in frame from base 1. As for this clone: The target of this receptor is not known. Base qualities are not recorded, but no much larger clone differs from it by a single base.

The CDR3 regions of human TCRbeta chains were analyzed by immunosequencing. On the authors' methods: TCRs in the repertoires were matched against a reference library of SARS-CoV-2-specific TCRs that had been generated with the MIRA antigen-specificity platform. Breadth was defined as the fraction of unique TCRs that were SARS-CoV-2-associated. Depth was defined as the fraction of total T cells that were SARS-CoV-2-associated. Using the MIRA data, each spike-specific TCR was assigned both to the spike region to which the TCR was reactive and to a CD4 or CD8 class. Log10-transformed breadth and depth values were compared by one-way ANOVA with Sidak's multiple comparisons tests. TCRdb's version of the immuneACCESS table is confined to in-frame rearrangements and falls short of the full clone set. An unresolved V gene accounts for under half of the shortfall where checked; the remainder is of unknown origin. V and J calls and clone size are given by that table; D and trimming were obtained from the DNA. The sample table records 80,000 to 100,000 clones; about 90% of these occur just once. The ten largest clones capture 10% of the sample.

Read against the paper, the sample's time point label means: baseline before first vaccination. The treatment or condition label of this sample denotes: meningococcal conjugate vaccine given as trial control. The vaccinee samples were drawn from two UK trials, COV001 and COV002, one of which was a single-blind randomized controlled phase 2/3 trial testing AZD1222 (ChAdOx1 nCoV-19) in healthy adults. For TCRbeta chain sequencing, PBMC samples from trial participants were taken at day 0 and at day 28 after the second dose. The V and J segments used are TRBV10-2 and TRBJ1-3; no D segment can be confidently identified. The source was peripheral blood, collected on day 0 of MenACWY control vaccination. The sequence derives from an adult in good health. The CDR3 protein sequence reads: CASSREPRDGNTIYF. The nucleotide sequence reads as follows: TGCGCCAGCAGTCGTGAGCCTCGCGACGGAAACACCATATATTTT.